Given below is one TCR beta chain in context. Its antigen has not been determined. No base-level quality is on record; no much larger clone is a single base apart. The treatment or condition label here, explained by the study, means: 15 to 20 received Ad26.COV2.S at low or high dose, single or two shots; about 5 received placebo; per-sample allocation not given. For vaccine and placebo recipients, the sequenced repertoires came from samples collected on day 63 after the first injection. In Cohort 1b, 25 or so adults aged 18-55 years were enrolled at a single site in Boston, USA, between 29 July and 7 August 2020. Ad26.COV2.S was a replication-incompetent adenovirus type 26 vector that expressed a prefusion-stabilized SARS-CoV-2 spike protein derived from the original Wuhan strain. This record comes from a study of Ad26.COV2.S vaccination and SARS-CoV-2 variants (dated by TCRdb to the early 2020s). Concerning the study at large: Donors in the vaccine arm were drawn from COV1001, a multicentre, randomized, double-blind, placebo-controlled phase I-IIa trial testing Ad26.COV2.S in healthy adults. Ad26.COV2.S was given intramuscularly at 5x10^10 or 1x10^11 viral particles, as a single shot or as two shots 56 days apart. TCRbeta repertoire sequencing was used to assess the specificity and breadth of SARS-CoV-2-reactive T cell receptors after Ad26.COV2.S vaccination. The TCR-sequenced set comprised about 32 samples: approximately 19 Ad26.COV2.S vaccine recipients, 5 placebo recipients and 8 SARS-CoV-2 convalescent individuals. Participants in the trial were split at random into five groups of five each, receiving low-dose or high-dose Ad26.COV2.S once or twice, or else placebo on both occasions. Investigators remained blinded to trial group allocation during experiments and outcome assessment. Overall study outcomes, separate from this receptor: Ad26.COV2.S recipients had higher spike-specific TCR breadth than placebo recipients (P = 0.0014). Vaccine and placebo recipients had similar non-spike TCR breadth, a finding consistent with the vaccine containing only spike. The authors noted that the TCR breadth and depth analyses may have underestimated total T cell responses. The study was not powered to compare responses between vaccine doses or regimens. Substantial breadth of spike-specific CD8+ and CD4+ T cell responses was reported after vaccination.

Ends trimmed: V by 6 bases, J by 4 bases; bases unmatched to a gene: 11. CDR1 is given as MNHEY and CDR2 as SVGAGI, both from the germline V gene. Reading from cysteine to phenylalanine, the CDR3 counts 15 amino acids. Only CDR3 DNA is held: 45 bases, read in frame from base 1. The immunoSEQ Assay was the method used to sequence TCRbeta CDR3 regions. After extraction, genomic DNA underwent amplification by bias-controlled multiplex PCR, followed by high-throughput sequencing. Per the original workflow: To quantify the absolute abundance of every unique TCRbeta CDR3 region, sequences were collapsed and filtered. T cell fraction was estimated by normalization of TCRbeta template counts to usable DNA, with usable DNA being measured through amplification of reference genes present in all nucleated cells. Repertoire TCRs were annotated as SARS-CoV-2-specific by exact matching of V gene, CDR3 amino acid sequence and J gene to a known reactive TCR set. The reference SARS-CoV-2 TCR set was derived from MIRA and filtered for enrichment in COVID-19-positive ImmuneCODE repertoires, a step that removed public or cross-reactive TCRs. Using the MIRA antigens, annotated TCRs were further analysed by specific ORF or by position within an ORF. Breadth was defined as annotated unique rearrangements over total unique productive rearrangements; depth was the summed frequency of those rearrangements. Two-sided Wilcoxon rank-sum tests were applied when comparing TCR breadth between groups. This immuneACCESS table, as held by TCRdb, lists in-frame sequences with V and J called but not all clones. Of the missing ones, under half trace to an unresolved V gene in checked studies; the others have no known cause. V, J and clone size were drawn from that table, and D and trimming were deduced from the DNA. A total of approximately 460,000 clones appear in this sample, roughly nine tenths of them only once. The top ten clones comprise 1.5% to 2% of the sample.

The rearrangement combines TRBV6-5 with TRBJ1-2; the central 7 bases match TRBD1. The receptor's source is a person aged 18-60 years who received the Ad26.COV2.S COVID-19 vaccine or a placebo. Sequencing used peripheral blood, obtained in a trial of Ad26.COV2.S vaccine versus placebo. The CDR3 is CASRSTGVARYGYTF. The sequenced DNA: TGTGCCAGCAGGTCCACAGGGGTCGCCCGCTATGGCTACACCTTC.